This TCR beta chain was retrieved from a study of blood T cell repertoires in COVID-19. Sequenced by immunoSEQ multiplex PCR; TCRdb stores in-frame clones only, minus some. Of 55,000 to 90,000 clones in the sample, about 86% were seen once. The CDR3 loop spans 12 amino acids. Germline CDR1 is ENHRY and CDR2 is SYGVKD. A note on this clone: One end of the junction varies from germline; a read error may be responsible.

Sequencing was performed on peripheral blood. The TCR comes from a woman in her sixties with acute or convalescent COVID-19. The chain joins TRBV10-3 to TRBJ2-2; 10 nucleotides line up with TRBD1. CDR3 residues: CAISPGTGERVF. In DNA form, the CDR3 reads TGTGCCATCAGTCCCGGGACAGGGGAGCGGGTTTTT.